These 8 T cell receptor beta chains were sequenced from one sample in a study of cytomegalovirus exposure and HLA in healthy donors. Primers: 60 Vbeta forward and 13 Jbeta reverse. Some clones are missing from TCRdb's copy, which holds only in-frame ones; the method was immunoSEQ multiplex PCR. The sample holds about 140,000 clones; roughly 74% are singletons and the top ten take 3.3%. The sample comprised PBMCs. The receptors here all came from a man aged 40-50 years in good health and CMV-seronegative.

The chain couples TRBV6-6 to TRBJ1-1; 7 nucleotides line up with TRBD1. The CDR3 has 15 residues. With 6 bases clipped from V and 0 bases from J, the junction kept 7 bases outside the gene matches. Germline values: CDR1 MNHNY, CDR2 SVGAGI (reference sequence). CDR3 bases: TGTGCCAGCAGGTATCCGGGACAGCTGAACACTGAAGCTTTCTTT. Translating it yields CASRYPGQLNTEAFF.

J is TRBJ1-2 and V is TRBV7-2; no reliable D call. The germline CDR1 and CDR2 sequences are SGHTA and FQGNSA. The V end was cut by 0 bases, the J end by 7 bases, with 9 bases between. The CDR3 consists of 13 residues. The CDR3 sequence: CASSLAWPCGYTF. Written as DNA, the CDR3 is TGTGCCAGCAGCTTAGCGTGGCCGTGTGGCTACACCTTC.

The rearrangement uses TRBV4-2 and TRBJ1-2; 9 bases align to TRBD1. From germline, CDR1 is LGHNA and CDR2 YNFKEQ. J lost 7 bases, V lost 1 base, and 7 bases had no gene match. There are 15 residues in the CDR3. Here the CDR3 DNA reads TGTGCCAGCAGCCAAGTTACAGGGGGCGGTAGTGGCTACACCTTC. It yields the protein CASSQVTGGGSGYTF.

This chain joins TRBV5-6 and TRBJ1-2; TRBD1 agrees at 7 bases. Germline loops: CDR1 SGHDT, CDR2 YYEEEE. The CDR3 is 14 amino acids. With V trimmed by 6 bases and J by 6 bases, 11 bases remained unmatched. The CDR3 nucleotides read TGTGCCAGCACCTGGGGCAGGGGGACCGATGGCTACACCTTC. It is translated as CASTWGRGTDGYTF. Using reference TRBV5-6 and TRBJ1-2 for the parts outside the CDR3, the full variable domain is DAGVTQSPTHLIKTRGQQVTLRCSPKSGHDTVSWYQQALGQGPQFIFQYYEEEERQRGNFPDRFSGHQFPNYSSELNVNALLLGDSALYLCASTWGRGTDGYTFGSGTRLTVV.

This clone was detected only a few times. The V gene is TRBV2, the J gene TRBJ2-5; TRBD1 matches 8 bases. This CDR3 is built from 14 residues. Per germline, CDR1 SNHLY and CDR2 FYNNEI. V lost 3 bases, J lost 2 bases, and 2 bases stayed unmatched. The CDR3 DNA reads TGTGCCAGCAGTGACTGGGACAGGCAAGAGACCCAGTACTTC. Translating gives CASSDWDRQETQYF.

DNA of the CDR3: TGTGCCAGCAGTTTTGTTCAGGGGGCAGAAAGCCCGTTTGGCTACACCTTC. Its protein product is CASSFVQGAESPFGYTF. The rearrangement joins TRBV28 to TRBJ1-2; 8 nucleotides line up with TRBD1. The CDR3 consists of 17 residues. Trimming took 3 bases from V and 7 from J; bases not matched to a gene: 16. Germline V gene data show CDR1 as MDHEN and CDR2 as SYDVKM.

The CDR3 sequence: CAWSATGTGLGGYTF. CDR3 sequence (DNA): TGTGCCTGGAGCGCAACCGGGACAGGCTTGGGCGGCTACACCTTC. The rearrangement joins TRBV30 to TRBJ1-2, with 8 bases that match TRBD1. The CDR3 sequence is 15 residues long. The V gene's germline CDR1 is GTSNPN and CDR2 SVGIG (reference sequence). V shed 3 bases and J 8 bases; nucleotides not matched to a gene: 14.

The chain has TRBV27 and TRBJ2-1; the D is unclear. The CDR3 is made up of 16 amino acids. CDR1 and CDR2 from the germline V gene are MNHEY and SMNVEV (reference sequence). Trimming cost V 2 bases and J 6 bases, with 17 bases left between them. CDR3 DNA sequence: TGTGCCAGCAGTTTAGCAGCGCCCCGTGGGTCCAATGAGCAGTTCTTC. As protein: CASSLAAPRGSNEQFF.